These 8 T cell receptor beta chains were all obtained from the same sample, sequenced in a study of radiotherapy plus CTLA-4 blockade in lung cancer. Sequencing was performed with immunoSEQ multiplex PCR; in TCRdb, only in-frame clones are kept and a portion is missing. Among tens of thousands of clones listed, about 88% were seen once. The sample in question was peripheral blood, obtained from a patient treated with radiotherapy plus ipilimumab. The receptors stem from a human donor with non-small cell lung cancer who had stable disease on radiotherapy plus ipilimumab.

The gene calls are TRBV9 and TRBJ2-7; 10 nucleotides agree with TRBD2. The germline V gene has CDR1 SGDLS and CDR2 YYNGEE. V was pared by 4 bases and J by 2 bases, with 6 bases of the junction left unmatched. The length of the CDR3 is 15 residues. CDR3 amino acids: CASSPQRGGTYEQYF. The CDR3 DNA sequence: TGTGCCAGCAGCCCCCAGCGGGGGGGAACCTACGAGCAGTACTTC.

The J gene is TRBJ2-7, the V gene TRBV5-1; no definite D call. V dropped 0 bases and J dropped 2 bases, with 3 bases sitting between them. The CDR3 spans 12 residues. CDR1 and CDR2 from the germline V gene are SGHRS and YFSETQ. The CDR3 loop reads CASSLEPYEQYF. In DNA, the CDR3 is TGCGCCAGCAGCTTGGAACCCTACGAGCAGTACTTC. Filled out from reference TRBV5-1 and TRBJ2-7, the complete variable domain reads KAGVTQTPRYLIKTRGQQVTLSCSPISGHRSVSWYQQTPGQGLQFLFEYFSETQRNKGNFPGRFSGRQFSNSRSEMNVSTLELGDSALYLCASSLEPYEQYFGPGTRLTVT.

This clone was observed a few times. The rearrangement joins TRBV6-4 to TRBJ1-1; D is possibly TRBD1 (6 bases). This CDR3 contains 14 residues. CDR1 MRHNA and CDR2 SNTAGT come from the germline V gene. Deletions cut 3 bases from V and 1 base from J, with 9 bases between. The CDR3 loop reads CASSERGSNTEAFF. The CDR3 DNA is TGTGCCAGCAGTGAAAGGGGGTCGAACACTGAAGCTTTCTTT.

The chain combines TRBV6-5 with TRBJ2-2; D gene unclear. The CDR3 extends over 15 amino acids. V was cut by 0 bases and J by 1 base, with 6 bases left in between. Per germline, CDR1 MNHEY and CDR2 SVGAGI. The CDR3 spells CASSYSPMNTGELFF. CDR3 nucleotide sequence: TGTGCCAGCAGTTACTCCCCTATGAACACCGGGGAGCTGTTTTTT.

This chain links TRBV7-6 with TRBJ1-4; 7 bases match TRBD1. Per germline, CDR1 SGHVS and CDR2 FNYEAQ. The CDR3 covers 16 residues. V dropped 5 bases and J dropped 0; count of bases not matched to a gene: 6. CDR3 protein: CASSTDRFATNEKLFF. In DNA form, the CDR3 reads TGTGCCAGCAGCACGGACAGGTTTGCAACTAATGAAAAACTGTTTTTT.

The chain combines TRBV7-2 with TRBJ1-1; no firm D call. CDR1 SGHTA and CDR2 FQGNSA come from the germline V gene. This CDR3 contains 16 residues. Trimming pared 8 bases from V and 1 base from J, leaving 20 bases between. The CDR3 coding sequence is TGTGCCAGCTTCGGAGGGAGGCTCGGTCGGAACACTGAAGCTTTCTTT. Residues: CASFGGRLGRNTEAFF.

This sequence joins TRBV11-2 and TRBJ1-3, with D tentatively TRBD1 (6 bases). The CDR3 totals 14 residues. Germline V gene data show CDR1 as SGHAT and CDR2 as FQNNGV. The germline V and J ends were trimmed by 5 bases and 9 bases, with 17 bases remaining between them. The CDR3 here is CASSPFYREGTIYF. CDR3 bases: TGTGCCAGCAGCCCCTTCTACAGGGAAGGCACCATATATTTT. Combining the CDR3 with reference TRBV11-2 and TRBJ1-3 gives the whole variable domain EAGVAQSPRYKIIEKRQSVAFWCNPISGHATLYWYQQILGQGPKLLIQFQNNGVVDDSQLPKDRFSAERLKGVDSTLKIQPAKLEDSAVYLCASSPFYREGTIYFGEGSWLTVV.

The gene calls are TRBV7-9 and TRBJ2-7, with unresolved D. The V and J ends lost 5 bases and 3 bases respectively, with 11 bases between them. Germline CDR1 reads SEHNR; CDR2 reads FQNEAQ (reference sequence). This CDR3 is built from 13 residues. As DNA, the CDR3 is TGTGCCAGCAGCGTCGGACGGAACTACGAGCAGTACTTC. It yields the protein CASSVGRNYEQYF.